This T cell receptor (beta chain) was documented in a study of identical twins. A universal primer site was incorporated via template switching, and the cDNA contained unique molecular identifiers. Each CDR3 protein is one row after TCRdb ran MiXCR on the 5' RACE reads. The sample has about 1.7 million distinct CDR3 sequences; more than 30% are singletons. Of note for this clonotype: Its specificity is not known.

The CDR3 length is 16 residues. V lost 3 bases and J lost 2, with 15 bases in between. From germline, CDR1 is SGHRS and CDR2 YFSETQ. General study findings and limits: Fewer insertions marked abundant cord blood beta clonotypes; young adult naive trended weakly, memory not at all. A partial confounding effect on zero-insertion analyses could come from invariant MAIT and iNKT cells.

Material for sequencing was cord blood. The chain has TRBV5-1 and TRBJ2-4; tentatively, D is TRBD2 (6 bases). The sequence was obtained from a newborn girl in good health. CDR3 nucleotide sequence: TGCGCCAGCAGCTGGGACTTCAGGAGTACCAAAAACATTCAGTACTTC. Translated: CASSWDFRSTKNIQYF.